This T cell receptor (beta chain) came from a study of cytomegalovirus exposure and HLA in healthy donors. Study-level information: Unique TCRs numbering about 85 million, obtained from HLA-typed donors, made up an early data release. The study placed about 81% of its approximately 360 genotyped donors in the Caucasian-associated ancestry cluster. General study points: Rare TCR sequences predominated, though certain public TCRs were found in many donors. The authors assumed roughly uniform sequencing depth across donors for presence/absence analyses.

This PCR relied on a set of 60 Vbeta primers and 13 Jbeta primers. The table came from immunoSEQ multiplex PCR; TCRdb's copy has only in-frame clones and leaves some out. The sample shows more than 95,000 clones, approximately 82% of them seen only once. The CDR3 runs to 13 residues. The V and J ends lost 1 base and 7 bases respectively, with 10 bases between them. Germline CDR1 SNHLY, CDR2 FYNNEI. The count of this clone is one. Its matching antigen is unknown. The TCR sequence derives from a man between 18 and 35 years old in good health and CMV-seropositive. The source material was PBMCs. V gene TRBV2 combines with J gene TRBJ2-5; D remains unclear. CDR3 amino acids: CASSEGLDRTQYF. The CDR3 DNA follows: TGTGCCAGCAGTGAAGGACTTGATCGGACCCAGTACTTC.